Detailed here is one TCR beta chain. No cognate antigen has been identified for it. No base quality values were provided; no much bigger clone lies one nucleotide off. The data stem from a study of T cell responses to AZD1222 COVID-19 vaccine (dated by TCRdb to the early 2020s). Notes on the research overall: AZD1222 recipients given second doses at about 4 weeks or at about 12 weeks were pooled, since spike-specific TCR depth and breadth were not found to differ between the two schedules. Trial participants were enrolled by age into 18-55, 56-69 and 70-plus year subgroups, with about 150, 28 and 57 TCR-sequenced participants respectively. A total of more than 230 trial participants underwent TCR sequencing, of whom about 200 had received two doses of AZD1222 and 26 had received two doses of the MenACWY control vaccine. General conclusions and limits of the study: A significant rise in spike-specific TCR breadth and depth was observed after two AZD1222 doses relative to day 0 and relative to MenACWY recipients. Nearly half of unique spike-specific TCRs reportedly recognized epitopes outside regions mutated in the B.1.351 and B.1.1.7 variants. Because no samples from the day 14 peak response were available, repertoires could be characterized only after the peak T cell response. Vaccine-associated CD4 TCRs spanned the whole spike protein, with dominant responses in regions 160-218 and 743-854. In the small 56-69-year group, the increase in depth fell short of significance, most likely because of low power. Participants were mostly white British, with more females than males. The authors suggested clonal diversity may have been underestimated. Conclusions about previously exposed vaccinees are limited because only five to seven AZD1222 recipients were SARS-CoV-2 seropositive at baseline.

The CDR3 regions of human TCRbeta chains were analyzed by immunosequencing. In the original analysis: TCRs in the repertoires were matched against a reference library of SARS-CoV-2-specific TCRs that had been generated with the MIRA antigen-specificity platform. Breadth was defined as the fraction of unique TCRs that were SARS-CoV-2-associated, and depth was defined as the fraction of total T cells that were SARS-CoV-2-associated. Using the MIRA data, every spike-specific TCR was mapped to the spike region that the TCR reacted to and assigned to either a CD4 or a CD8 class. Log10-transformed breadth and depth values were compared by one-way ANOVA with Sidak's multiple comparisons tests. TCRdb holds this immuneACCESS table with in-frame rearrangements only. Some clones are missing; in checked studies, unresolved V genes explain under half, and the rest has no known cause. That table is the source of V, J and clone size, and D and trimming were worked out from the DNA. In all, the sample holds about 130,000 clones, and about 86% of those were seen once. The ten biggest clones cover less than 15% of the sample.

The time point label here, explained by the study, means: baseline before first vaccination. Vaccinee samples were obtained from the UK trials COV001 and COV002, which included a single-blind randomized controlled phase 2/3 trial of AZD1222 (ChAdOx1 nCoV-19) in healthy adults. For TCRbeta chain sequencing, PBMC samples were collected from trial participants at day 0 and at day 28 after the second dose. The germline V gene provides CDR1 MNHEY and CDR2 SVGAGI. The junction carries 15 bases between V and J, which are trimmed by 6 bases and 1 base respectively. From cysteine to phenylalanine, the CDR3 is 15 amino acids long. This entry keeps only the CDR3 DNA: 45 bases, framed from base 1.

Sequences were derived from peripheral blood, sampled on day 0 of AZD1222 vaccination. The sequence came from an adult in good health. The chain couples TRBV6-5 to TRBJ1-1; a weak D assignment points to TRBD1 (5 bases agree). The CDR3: CASRKDWGGNTEAFF. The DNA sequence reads TGTGCCAGCAGGAAGGACTGGGGGGGGAACACTGAAGCTTTCTTT.